These 11 T cell receptor beta chains share one sample of origin, sequenced in a study of regulatory T cells in long-lasting Graves disease. Investigators prepared the TCR beta libraries by applying iRepertoire HTBI primers and Arm-PCR of CDR3 regions. TCRdb re-called the multiplex PCR reads through MiXCR, storing one row per CDR3 protein. Here the sample spans 300,000 to 450,000 distinct CDR3 sequences, 15% to 17% being singletons. The time point: newly diagnosed GD, antithyroid drugs for less than 3 months. Generation of the TCR library employed RNA extracted from PBMCs. Sequencing was performed on peripheral blood mononuclear cells (PBMCs), taken at new diagnosis, from a patient treated with antithyroid drugs. The receptors shown here come from a female donor with Graves disease.

The DNA for the CDR3 is TGCGCCAGCAGCCGAGCGGACAGTTCCACAGATACGCAGTATTTT. Translation gives CASSRADSSTDTQYF. The chain joins TRBV5-1 to TRBJ2-3; maybe TRBD1 (6 bases). Trimming left V 4 bases short and J 2 bases short, with 14 bases between. CDR3 size: 15 residues. Germline loops: CDR1 SGHRS, CDR2 YFSETQ. The whole variable domain, filled in from reference TRBV5-1 and TRBJ2-3, reads KAGVTQTPRYLIKTRGQQVTLSCSPISGHRSVSWYQQTPGQGLQFLFEYFSETQRNKGNFPGRFSGRQFSNSRSEMNVSTLELGDSALYLCASSRADSSTDTQYFGPGTRLTVL.

A word on this clonotype: This may be a read error, as it is one base from a much larger clone. The chain employs TRBV9 and TRBJ2-7, with D possibly TRBD2 on 6 matching bases. The germline gives CDR1 SGDLS, CDR2 YYNGEE. The CDR3 is 14 amino acids. V was trimmed by 3 bases and J by 4 bases, leaving 14 bases between them. Written as DNA, the CDR3 is TGTGCCAGCAGCGCGGGACTTTTCCTTTACGAGCAGTACTTC. It specifies CASSAGLFLYEQYF.

This clonotype was seen many times. The chain has TRBV7-2 and TRBJ2-7, with D unclear. CDR1 and CDR2 from the germline V gene are SGHTA and FQGNSA. V was pared by 5 bases and J by 3 bases, with 8 bases between. The CDR3 sequence is 12 residues long. CDR3 sequence (DNA): TGTGCCAGCAGCGACGGCTTCTACGAGCAGTACTTC. It specifies CASSDGFYEQYF. Looking up the rest from reference TRBV7-2 and TRBJ2-7 gives the full variable domain: GAGVSQSPSNKVTEKGKDVELRCDPISGHTALYWYRQSLGQGLEFLIYFQGNSAPDKSGLPSDRFSAERTGGSVSTLTIQRTQQEDSAVYLCASSDGFYEQYFGPGTRLTVT.

The sample holds many counts of this clonotype. The chain has TRBV6-4 and TRBJ1-1; D is undetermined. Germline CDR1 is MRHNA and CDR2 is SNTAGT. This CDR3 spans 13 amino acids. The V end lost 6 bases, the J end lost 3 bases, and 11 bases lay between the germline ends. CDR3: CASRHASDTEAFF. CDR3 in DNA: TGTGCCAGCAGACACGCGAGTGACACTGAAGCTTTCTTT.

This clonotype was recorded many times. The chain has TRBV7-9 and TRBJ2-1; TRBD2 aligns across 11 bases. Losses at the gene ends were 5 bases for V and 4 bases for J; bases not matched to a gene: 10. CDR1 SEHNR and CDR2 FQNEAQ come from the germline V gene (reference sequence). The CDR3 has 17 residues. The CDR3 coding sequence is TGTGCCAGCAGCCCTCGTAGGGCTAGCGGGGGGTACAATGAGCAGTTCTTC. As protein: CASSPRRASGGYNEQFF.

The chain has TRBV27 and TRBJ1-4; D gene unclear. In germline, CDR1 is MNHEY, CDR2 SMNVEV (reference sequence). Trimming stripped 4 bases from V and 7 bases from J, with 16 bases between. The length of the CDR3 is 15 residues. This CDR3 is CASSSPASLGEKLFF. In nucleotides, the CDR3 is TGTGCCAGCAGTTCCCCCGCGTCGTTGGGTGAAAAACTGTTTTTT.

This chain connects TRBV4-1 to TRBJ2-1; 10 bases fit TRBD2. The CDR3 spans 16 residues. Germline V gene sequence: CDR1 MGHRA, CDR2 YSYEKL. J gave up 9 bases and V 3 bases, and 11 bases lay outside the gene matches. The CDR3: CASSQGASGSLFEQFF. The CDR3 DNA is TGCGCCAGCAGCCAGGGGGCTAGCGGGAGTCTTTTTGAGCAGTTCTTC.

This clonotype was recorded many times. The chain has TRBV18 and TRBJ2-1; D is possibly TRBD2 (6 bases). The CDR3 loop spans 14 amino acids. Between the trimmed V and J ends, which lost 5 bases and 5 bases, there was a span of 13 bases. The germline gives CDR1 KGHSH, CDR2 LQKENI. CDR3 protein: CASSEGGINNEQFF. The CDR3 bases are TGTGCCAGCTCAGAGGGAGGCATAAACAATGAGCAGTTCTTC. Full variable domain (missing parts from reference TRBV18 and TRBJ2-1): NAGVMQNPRHLVRRRGQEARLRCSPMKGHSHVYWYRQLPEEGLKFMVYLQKENIIDESGMPKERFSAEFPKEGPSILRIQQVVRGDSAAYFCASSEGGINNEQFFGPGTRLTVL.

At least ten counts were recorded for this clonotype. The chain carries TRBV11-2 and TRBJ2-2, with D possibly TRBD2 on 6 matching bases. Germline CDR1 SGHAT, CDR2 FQNNGV. The ends were cut back, 3 bases at V and 5 bases at J, with 22 bases in the middle. This CDR3 has 18 residues. Here the CDR3 reads CASSFSIRDFSGTGELFF. CDR3 nucleotide sequence: TGTGCCAGCAGCTTTTCTATTAGGGACTTCTCGGGGACCGGGGAGCTGTTTTTT.

The chain is built from TRBV9 and TRBJ1-1; no definite D call. CDR1 is SGDLS, CDR2 YYNGEE, per germline. Trimming cost V 0 bases and J 0 bases, with 12 bases left between them. The CDR3 contains 16 residues. The CDR3 DNA reads TGTGCCAGCAGCGTAGGAACCGGTACCTTGAACACTGAAGCTTTCTTT. Encoded protein: CASSVGTGTLNTEAFF.

This clonotype occurred many times. The chain combines TRBV12-3 or TRBV12-4 with TRBJ2-2; 15 bases align to TRBD2. The junction had 10 bases not matched to a gene; V was cut back by 7 bases and J by 4 bases. This CDR3 is built from 18 residues. CDR3 protein: CASNPGLAGGMGTGELFF. In DNA, the CDR3 is TGTGCCAGCAACCCGGGACTAGCGGGAGGTATGGGCACCGGGGAGCTGTTTTTT.